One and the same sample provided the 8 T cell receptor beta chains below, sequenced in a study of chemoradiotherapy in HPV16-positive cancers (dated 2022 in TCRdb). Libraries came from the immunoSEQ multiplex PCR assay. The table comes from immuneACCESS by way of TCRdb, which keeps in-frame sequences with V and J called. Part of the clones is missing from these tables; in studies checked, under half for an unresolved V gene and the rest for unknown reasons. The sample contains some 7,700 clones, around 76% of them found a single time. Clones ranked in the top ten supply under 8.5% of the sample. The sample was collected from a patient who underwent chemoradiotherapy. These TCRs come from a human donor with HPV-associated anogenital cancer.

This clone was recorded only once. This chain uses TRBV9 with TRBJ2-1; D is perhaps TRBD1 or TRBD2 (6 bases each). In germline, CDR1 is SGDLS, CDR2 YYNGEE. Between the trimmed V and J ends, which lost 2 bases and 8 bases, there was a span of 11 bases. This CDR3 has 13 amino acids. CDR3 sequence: CASSVGGGHEQFF. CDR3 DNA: TGTGCCAGCAGCGTGGGGGGCGGGCATGAGCAGTTCTTC.

The CDR3 loop reads CASSHGPEGETQYF. Here the CDR3 DNA reads TGTGCCAGCAGTCACGGACCGGAGGGGGAGACCCAGTACTTC. The chain couples TRBV11-3 to TRBJ2-5, with a tentative D call TRBD2 (6 bases). The CDR3 runs 14 residues. CDR1 is SGHNT and CDR2 is YENEEA in the germline V gene. The V end was cut by 6 bases, the J end by 5 bases, with 16 bases between.

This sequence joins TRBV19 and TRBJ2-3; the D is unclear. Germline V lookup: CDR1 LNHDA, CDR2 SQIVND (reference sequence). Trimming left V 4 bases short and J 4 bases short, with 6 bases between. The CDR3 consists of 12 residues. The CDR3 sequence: CASSKEADTQYF. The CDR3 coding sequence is TGTGCCAGTAGTAAAGAGGCAGATACGCAGTATTTT.

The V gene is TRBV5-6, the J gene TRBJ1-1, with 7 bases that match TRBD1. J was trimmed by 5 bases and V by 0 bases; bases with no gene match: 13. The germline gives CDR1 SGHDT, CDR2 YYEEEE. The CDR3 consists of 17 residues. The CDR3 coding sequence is TGTGCCAGCAGCTTGGAGGTAGGGGGCGTGGGTATGACTGAAGCTTTCTTT. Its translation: CASSLEVGGVGMTEAFF.

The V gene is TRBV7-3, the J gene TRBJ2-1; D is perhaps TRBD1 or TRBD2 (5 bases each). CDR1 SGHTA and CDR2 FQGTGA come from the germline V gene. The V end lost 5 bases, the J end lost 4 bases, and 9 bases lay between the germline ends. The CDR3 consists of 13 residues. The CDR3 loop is CASSPGTYNEQFF. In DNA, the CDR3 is TGTGCCAGCAGCCCCGGGACGTACAATGAGCAGTTCTTC.

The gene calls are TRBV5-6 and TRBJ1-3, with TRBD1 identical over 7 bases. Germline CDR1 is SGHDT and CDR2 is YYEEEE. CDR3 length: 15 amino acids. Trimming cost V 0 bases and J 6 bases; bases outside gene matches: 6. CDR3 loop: CASSLVGQALNTIYF. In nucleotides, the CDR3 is TGTGCCAGCAGCTTGGTCGGACAGGCCTTAAACACCATATATTTT.

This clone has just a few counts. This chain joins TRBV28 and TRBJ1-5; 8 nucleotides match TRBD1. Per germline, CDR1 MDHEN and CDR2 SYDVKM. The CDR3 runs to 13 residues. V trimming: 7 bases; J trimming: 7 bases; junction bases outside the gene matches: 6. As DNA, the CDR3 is TGTGCCAGCAATCAGGGGGCGAGGCAGCCCCAGCATTTT. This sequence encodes CASNQGARQPQHF.

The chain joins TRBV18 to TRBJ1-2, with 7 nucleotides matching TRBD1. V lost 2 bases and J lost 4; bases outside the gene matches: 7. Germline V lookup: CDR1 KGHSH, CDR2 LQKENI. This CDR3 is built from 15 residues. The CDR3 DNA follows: TGTGCCAGCTCACCAACTCCGGGACAGCCCTATGGCTACACCTTC. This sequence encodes CASSPTPGQPYGYTF.